Listed below are T cell receptor beta chains from one sample, sequenced in a study of blood T cell repertoires in COVID-19. Sequenced by immunoSEQ multiplex PCR; TCRdb stores in-frame clones only, minus some. The sample shows around 76,000 clones, more than 60% of them seen only once. The material sequenced was peripheral blood. The source of these receptors is a woman aged 80 or over with active or convalescent COVID-19. The CDR3 runs from the conserved cysteine through the conserved F or W. A D gene is named only where the DNA matches it firmly. Clone size is stated in some rows and not others, as once, few, many or a class when expanded.

j_call d_call clone_size v_call cdr3_nt cdr3_aa
TRBJ1-4 NA NA TRBV19 TGTGCCAGTACCCGGGGGGGGCGTGGGGCAACTAATGAAAAACTGTTTTTT CASTRGGRGATNEKLFF
TRBJ2-7 NA NA TRBV5-1 TGCGCCAGCAGCTTCGATAGTCCCCGGTACGAGCAGTACTTC CASSFDSPRYEQYF
TRBJ2-3 NA NA TRBV6-5 TGTGCCAGCAATCTGATCACCGGGATGCCGCAGTATTTT CASNLITGMPQYF
TRBJ1-2 TRBD1 NA TRBV24-1 TGTGCCACCAGTGACTCCGACAGGGGGCATGGCTACACCTTC CATSDSDRGHGYTF
TRBJ2-3 TRBD2 few TRBV2 TGTGCCAGCAGTGCTACCGGGACTAGCGGCACAGATACGCAGTATTTT CASSATGTSGTDTQYF
TRBJ2-3 TRBD2 NA TRBV7-3 TGTGCCAGCGGAGCGGGGGGCTCAGATACGCAGTATTTT CASGAGGSDTQYF
TRBJ1-1 TRBD1 NA TRBV7-2 TGTGCCAGCAGCCTGGACAGGGAGAGTGAAGCTTTCTTT CASSLDRESEAFF
TRBJ1-1 NA NA TRBV27 TGTGCCAGCAGCCGCAGACAGCACACTGAAGCTTTCTTT CASSRRQHTEAFF
TRBJ1-5 NA NA TRBV5-6 TGTGCCAGCAGCTTGTACCGGGAAAAAGTGGATCAGCCCCAGCATTTT CASSLYREKVDQPQHF
TRBJ1-5 TRBD1 NA TRBV3-1/TRBV3-2 TGTGCCAGCAGCCTGGGGACAGCTAATCAGCCCCAGCATTTT CASSLGTANQPQHF
TRBJ1-2 NA NA TRBV28 TGTGCCAGCAGTGTCGGGACAAATTATGGCTACACCTTC CASSVGTNYGYTF
TRBJ2-2 NA NA TRBV19 TGTGCCAGTAGGGGGGCCTTCACCGGGGAGCTGTTTTTT CASRGAFTGELFF
TRBJ2-5 TRBD2 NA TRBV4-3 TGCGCCAGCAGCCAGAGCGGGGGGGCGTCTGAGACCCAGTACTTC CASSQSGGASETQYF
TRBJ2-1 NA NA TRBV5-6 TGTGCCAGCAGCTTGGGGGGACTCCTAAGCTCCTACAATGAGCAGTTCTTC CASSLGGLLSSYNEQFF
TRBJ2-5 NA NA TRBV30 TGTGCCTGGAGTGGGAGGCGCGGTGAGACCCAGTACTTC CAWSGRRGETQYF
TRBJ1-4 TRBD1 medium-sized TRBV30 TGTGCCTGGAGCTACGGGACAGGGATTAATGAAAAACTGTTTTTT CAWSYGTGINEKLFF